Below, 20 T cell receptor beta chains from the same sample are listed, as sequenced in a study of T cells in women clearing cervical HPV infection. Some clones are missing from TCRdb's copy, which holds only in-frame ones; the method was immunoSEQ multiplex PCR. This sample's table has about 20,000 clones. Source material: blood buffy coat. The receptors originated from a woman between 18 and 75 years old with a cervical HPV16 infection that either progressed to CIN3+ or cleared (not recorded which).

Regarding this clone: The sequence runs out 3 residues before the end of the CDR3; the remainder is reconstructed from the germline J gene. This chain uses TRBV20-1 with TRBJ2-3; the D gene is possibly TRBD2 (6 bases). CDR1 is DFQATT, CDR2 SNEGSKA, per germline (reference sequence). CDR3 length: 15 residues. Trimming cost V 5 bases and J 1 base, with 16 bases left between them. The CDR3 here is CSAARDFRGTDTQYF. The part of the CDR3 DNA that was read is TGCAGTGCTGCCCGGGACTTTAGGGGCACAGATACG.

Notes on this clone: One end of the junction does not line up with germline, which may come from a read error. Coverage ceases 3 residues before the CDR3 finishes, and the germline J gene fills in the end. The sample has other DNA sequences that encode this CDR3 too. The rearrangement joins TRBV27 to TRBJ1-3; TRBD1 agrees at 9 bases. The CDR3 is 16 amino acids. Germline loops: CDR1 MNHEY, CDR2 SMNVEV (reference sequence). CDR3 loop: CASSPRQGVEGNTIYF. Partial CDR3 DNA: TGTGCCAGCAGTCCCCGACAGGGGGTGGAAGGAAACACT.

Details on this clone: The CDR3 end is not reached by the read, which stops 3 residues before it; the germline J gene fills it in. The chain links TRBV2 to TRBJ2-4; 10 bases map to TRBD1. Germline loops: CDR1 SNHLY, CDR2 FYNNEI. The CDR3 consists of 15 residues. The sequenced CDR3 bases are TGTGCCAGCAGCATTACCGGGACAGGGGCGAATGGT. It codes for CASSITGTGANG. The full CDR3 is CASSITGTGANGQYF. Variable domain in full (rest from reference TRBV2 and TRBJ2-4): EPEVTQTPSHQVTQMGQEVILRCVPISNHLYFYWYRQILGQKVEFLVSFYNNEISEKSEIFDDQFSVERPDGSNFTLKIRSTKLEDSAMYFCASSITGTGANGQYFGAGTRLSVL.

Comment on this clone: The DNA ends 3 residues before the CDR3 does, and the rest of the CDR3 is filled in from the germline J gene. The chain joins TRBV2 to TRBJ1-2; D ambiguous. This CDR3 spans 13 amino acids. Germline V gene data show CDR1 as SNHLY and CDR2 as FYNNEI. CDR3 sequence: CASSLAGSPDYTF. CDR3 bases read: TGTGCCAGTTCATTAGCGGGGTCCCCGGAC.

The CDR3 spells CSASEGQDTDTQYF. The DNA read from the CDR3 is TGCAGTGCTAGTGAAGGGCAGGACACAGATACG. This chain connects TRBV20-1 to TRBJ2-3; D ambiguous. The read falls 3 residues short of the CDR3 end, and the missing part is taken from the germline J gene. The CDR3 contains 14 residues. Trimming pared 3 bases from V and 2 bases from J, leaving 12 bases between. Germline CDR1 is DFQATT and CDR2 is SNEGSKA (reference sequence).

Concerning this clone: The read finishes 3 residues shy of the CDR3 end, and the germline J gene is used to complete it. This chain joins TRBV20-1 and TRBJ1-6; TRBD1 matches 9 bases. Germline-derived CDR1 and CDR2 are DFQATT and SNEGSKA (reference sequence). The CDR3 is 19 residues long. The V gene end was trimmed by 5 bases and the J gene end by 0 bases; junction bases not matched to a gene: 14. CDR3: CSASQWGQGISSYNSPLHF. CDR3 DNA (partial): TGCAGTGCTTCTCAGTGGGGACAGGGTATTAGCTCCTATAATTCACCC.

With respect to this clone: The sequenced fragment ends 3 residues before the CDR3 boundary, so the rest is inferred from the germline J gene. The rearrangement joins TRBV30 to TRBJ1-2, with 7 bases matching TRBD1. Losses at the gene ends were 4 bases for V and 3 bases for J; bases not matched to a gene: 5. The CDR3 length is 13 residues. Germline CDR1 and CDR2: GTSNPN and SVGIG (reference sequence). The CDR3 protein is CAWKRQGHYGYTF. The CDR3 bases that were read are TGTGCCTGGAAGAGACAGGGACACTATGGC.

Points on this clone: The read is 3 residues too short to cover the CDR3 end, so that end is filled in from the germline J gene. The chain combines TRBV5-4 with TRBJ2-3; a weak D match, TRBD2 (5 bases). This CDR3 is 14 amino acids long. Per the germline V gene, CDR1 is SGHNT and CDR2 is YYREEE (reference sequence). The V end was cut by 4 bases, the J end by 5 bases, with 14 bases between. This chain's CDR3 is CASSPDSVGDTQYF. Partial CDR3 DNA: TGTGCCAGCAGCCCGGACTCCGTAGGAGATACG.

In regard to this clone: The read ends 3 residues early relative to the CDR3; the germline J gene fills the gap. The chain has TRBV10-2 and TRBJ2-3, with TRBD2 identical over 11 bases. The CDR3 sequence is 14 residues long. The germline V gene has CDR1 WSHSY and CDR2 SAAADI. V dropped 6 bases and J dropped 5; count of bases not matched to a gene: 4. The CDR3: CASRIAGGRDTQYF. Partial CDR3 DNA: TGCGCCAGCAGAATAGCGGGAGGGAGAGATACG.

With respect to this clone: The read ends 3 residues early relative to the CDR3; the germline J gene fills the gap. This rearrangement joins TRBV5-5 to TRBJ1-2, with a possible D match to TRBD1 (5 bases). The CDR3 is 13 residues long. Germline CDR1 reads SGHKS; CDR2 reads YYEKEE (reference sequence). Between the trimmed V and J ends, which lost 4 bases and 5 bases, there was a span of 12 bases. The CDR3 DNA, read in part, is TGTGCCAGCAGCCCGACCGAGGGGTATGGC. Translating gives CASSPTEGYG. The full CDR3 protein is CASSPTEGYGYTF.

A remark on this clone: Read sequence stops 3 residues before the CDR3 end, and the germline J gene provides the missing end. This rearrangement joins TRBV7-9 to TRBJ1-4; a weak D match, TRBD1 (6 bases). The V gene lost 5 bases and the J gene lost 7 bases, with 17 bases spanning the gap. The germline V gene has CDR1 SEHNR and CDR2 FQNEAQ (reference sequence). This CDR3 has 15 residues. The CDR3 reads CASSPRVGASEKLFF. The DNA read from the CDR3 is TGTGCCAGCAGCCCCCGTGTGGGGGCGTCTGAAAAA. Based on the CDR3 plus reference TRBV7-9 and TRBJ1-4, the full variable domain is DTGVSQNPRHKITKRGQNVTFRCDPISEHNRLYWYRQTLGQGPEFLTYFQNEAQLEKSRLLSDRFSAERPKGSFSTLEIQRTEQGDSAMYLCASSPRVGASEKLFFGSGTQLSVL.

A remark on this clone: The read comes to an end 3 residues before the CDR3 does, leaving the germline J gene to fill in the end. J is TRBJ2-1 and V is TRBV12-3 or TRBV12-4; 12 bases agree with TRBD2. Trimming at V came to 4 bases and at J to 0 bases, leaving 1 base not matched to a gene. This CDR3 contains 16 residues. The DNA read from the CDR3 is TGTGCCAGCAGTTCTAGCGGGGGGGCCTCCTACAATGAG. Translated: CASSSSGGASYNE. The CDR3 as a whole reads CASSSSGGASYNEQFF.

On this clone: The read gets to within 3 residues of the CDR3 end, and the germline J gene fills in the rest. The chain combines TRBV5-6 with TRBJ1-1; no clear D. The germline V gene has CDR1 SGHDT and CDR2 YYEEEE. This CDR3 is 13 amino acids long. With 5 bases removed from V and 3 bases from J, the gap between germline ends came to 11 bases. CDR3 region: CASRPDRDTEAFF. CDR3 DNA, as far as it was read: TGTGCCAGCAGACCTGATCGGGACACTGAA.

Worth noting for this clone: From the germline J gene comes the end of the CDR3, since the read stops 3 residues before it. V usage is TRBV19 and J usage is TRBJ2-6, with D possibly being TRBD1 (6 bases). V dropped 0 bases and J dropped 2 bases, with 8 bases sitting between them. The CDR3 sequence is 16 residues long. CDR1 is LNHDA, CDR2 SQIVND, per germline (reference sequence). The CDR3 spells CASSIDQGTGANVLTF. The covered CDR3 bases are TGTGCCAGTAGTATAGACCAGGGGACTGGGGCCAACGTC.

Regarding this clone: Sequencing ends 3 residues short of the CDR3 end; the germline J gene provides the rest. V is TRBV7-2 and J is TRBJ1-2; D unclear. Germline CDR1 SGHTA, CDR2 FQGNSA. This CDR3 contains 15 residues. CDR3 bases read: TGTGCCAGCAGCTTAGTACAGAGCCGCACAGATACC. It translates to CASSLVQSRTDT. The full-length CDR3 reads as CASSLVQSRTDTYTF.

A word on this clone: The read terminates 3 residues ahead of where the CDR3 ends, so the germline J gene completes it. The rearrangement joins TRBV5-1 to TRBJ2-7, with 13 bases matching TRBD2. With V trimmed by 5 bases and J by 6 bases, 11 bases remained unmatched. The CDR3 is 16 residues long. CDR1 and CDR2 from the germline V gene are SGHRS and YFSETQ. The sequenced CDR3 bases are TGCGCCAGCAGTCTAAAAGGACTAGCGGGAGAGGGCGAG. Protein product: CASSLKGLAGEGE. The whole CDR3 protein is CASSLKGLAGEGEQYF.

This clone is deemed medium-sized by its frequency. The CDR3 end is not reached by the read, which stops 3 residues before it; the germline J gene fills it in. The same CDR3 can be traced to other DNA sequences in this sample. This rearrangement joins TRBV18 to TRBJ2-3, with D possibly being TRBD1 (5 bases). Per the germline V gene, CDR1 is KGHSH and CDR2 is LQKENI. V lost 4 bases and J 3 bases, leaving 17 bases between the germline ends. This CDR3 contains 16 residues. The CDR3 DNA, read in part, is TGTGCCAGCTCACTCCGACAGCAAGCCATAACAGATACG. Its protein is CASSLRQQAITDT. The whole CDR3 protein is CASSLRQQAITDTQYF.

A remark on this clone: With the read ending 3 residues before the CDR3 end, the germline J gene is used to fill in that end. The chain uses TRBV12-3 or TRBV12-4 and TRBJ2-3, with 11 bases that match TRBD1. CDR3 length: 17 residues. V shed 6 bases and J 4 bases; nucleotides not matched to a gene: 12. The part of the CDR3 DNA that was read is TGTGCCAGCAGCTCAAGTCGGGACAGGGGGACTCCAGATACG. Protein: CASSSSRDRGTPDT. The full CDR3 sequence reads CASSSSRDRGTPDTQYF.

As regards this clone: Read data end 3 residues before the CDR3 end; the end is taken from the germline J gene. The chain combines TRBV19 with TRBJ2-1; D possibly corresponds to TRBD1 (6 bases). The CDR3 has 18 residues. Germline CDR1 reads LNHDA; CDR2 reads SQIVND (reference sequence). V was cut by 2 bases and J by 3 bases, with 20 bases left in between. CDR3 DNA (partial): TGTGCCAGTAGTATATCCTCAAGGAGCAGGGGAATCTACAATGAG. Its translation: CASSISSRSRGIYNE. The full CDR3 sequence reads CASSISSRSRGIYNEQFF.

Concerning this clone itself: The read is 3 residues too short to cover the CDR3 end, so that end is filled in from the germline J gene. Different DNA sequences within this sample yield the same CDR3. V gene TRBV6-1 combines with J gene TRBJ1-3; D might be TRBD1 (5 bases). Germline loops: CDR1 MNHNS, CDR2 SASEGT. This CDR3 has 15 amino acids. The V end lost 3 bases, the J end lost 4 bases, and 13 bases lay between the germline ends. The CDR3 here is CASSEIRARGNTIYF. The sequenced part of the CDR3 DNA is TGTGCCAGCAGTGAGATCAGGGCGAGAGGAAACACC.